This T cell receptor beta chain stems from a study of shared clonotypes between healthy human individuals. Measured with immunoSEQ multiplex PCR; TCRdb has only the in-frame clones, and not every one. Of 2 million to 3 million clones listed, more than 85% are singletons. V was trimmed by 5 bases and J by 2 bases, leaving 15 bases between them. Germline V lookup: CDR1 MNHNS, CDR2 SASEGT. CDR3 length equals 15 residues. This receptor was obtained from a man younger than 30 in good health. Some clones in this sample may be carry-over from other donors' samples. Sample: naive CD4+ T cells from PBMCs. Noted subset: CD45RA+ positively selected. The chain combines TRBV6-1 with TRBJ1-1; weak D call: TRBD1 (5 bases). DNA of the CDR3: TGTGCCAGCAGTTCCCTCGTGGGGGGTAACACTGAAGCTTTCTTT. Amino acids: CASSSLVGGNTEAFF.